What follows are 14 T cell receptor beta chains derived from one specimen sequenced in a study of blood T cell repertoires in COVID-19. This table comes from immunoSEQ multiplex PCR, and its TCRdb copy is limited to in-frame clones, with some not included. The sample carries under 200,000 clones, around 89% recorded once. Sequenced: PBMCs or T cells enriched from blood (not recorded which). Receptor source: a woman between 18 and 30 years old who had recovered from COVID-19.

The CDR3 here is CASSFGDTQETQYF. Written as DNA, the CDR3 is TGTGCCAGCAGTTTCGGGGACACCCAAGAGACCCAGTACTTC. This chain joins TRBV27 and TRBJ2-5; D may be TRBD1 (6 bases). The CDR3 totals 14 residues. From germline, CDR1 is MNHEY and CDR2 SMNVEV (reference sequence). Trimming shortened V by 3 bases and J by 1 base, and 9 bases separated the two germline ends.

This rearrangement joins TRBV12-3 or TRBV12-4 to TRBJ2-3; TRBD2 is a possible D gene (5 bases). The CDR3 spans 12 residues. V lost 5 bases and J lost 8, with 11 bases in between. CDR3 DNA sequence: TGTGCCAGCAGTCGTAGCGAGACTACGCAGTATTTT. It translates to CASSRSETTQYF.

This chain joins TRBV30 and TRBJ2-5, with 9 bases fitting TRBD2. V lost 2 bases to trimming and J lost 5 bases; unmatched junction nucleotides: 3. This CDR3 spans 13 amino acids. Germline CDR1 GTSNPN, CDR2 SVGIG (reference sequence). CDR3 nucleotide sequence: TGTGCCTGGAGTCGCGGGGGGGCGGAGACCCAGTACTTC. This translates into CAWSRGGAETQYF.

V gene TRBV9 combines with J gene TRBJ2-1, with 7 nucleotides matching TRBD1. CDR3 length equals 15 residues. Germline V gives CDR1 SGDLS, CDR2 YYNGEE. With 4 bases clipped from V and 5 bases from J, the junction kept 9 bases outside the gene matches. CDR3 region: CASSYQGQPHNEQFF. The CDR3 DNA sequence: TGTGCCAGCAGCTACCAGGGACAGCCACACAATGAGCAGTTCTTC.

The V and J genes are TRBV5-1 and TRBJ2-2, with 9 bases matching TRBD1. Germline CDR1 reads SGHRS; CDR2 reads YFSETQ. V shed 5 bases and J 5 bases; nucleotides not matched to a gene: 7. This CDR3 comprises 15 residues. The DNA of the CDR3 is TGCGCCAGCAGATTACAGGGGGCGTTAACCGGGGAGCTGTTTTTT. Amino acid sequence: CASRLQGALTGELFF.

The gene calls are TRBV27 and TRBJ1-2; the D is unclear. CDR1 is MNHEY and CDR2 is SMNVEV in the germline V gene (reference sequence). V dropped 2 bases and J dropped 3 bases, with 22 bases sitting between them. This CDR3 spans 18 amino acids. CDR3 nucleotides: TGTGCCAGCAGTTTAACTTTTAGGTTACGGGGAGCGGACTATGGCTACACCTTC. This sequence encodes CASSLTFRLRGADYGYTF.

The CDR3 sequence is CASSEAREAGIGIQYF. CDR3 DNA: TGTGCCAGCAGTGAAGCGAGGGAGGCAGGTATCGGCATTCAGTACTTC. The rearrangement links TRBV6-1 to TRBJ2-4, with D possibly matching TRBD2 (6 bases). The V end lost 0 bases, the J end lost 9 bases, and 18 bases lay between the germline ends. Germline CDR1 MNHNS, CDR2 SASEGT. This CDR3 region has 16 residues.

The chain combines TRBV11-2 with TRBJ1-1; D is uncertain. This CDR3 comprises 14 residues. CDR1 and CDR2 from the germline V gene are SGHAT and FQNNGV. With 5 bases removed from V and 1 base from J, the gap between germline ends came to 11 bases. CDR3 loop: CASSTTPKNTEAFF. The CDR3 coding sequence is TGTGCCAGCAGCACGACACCTAAGAACACTGAAGCTTTCTTT.

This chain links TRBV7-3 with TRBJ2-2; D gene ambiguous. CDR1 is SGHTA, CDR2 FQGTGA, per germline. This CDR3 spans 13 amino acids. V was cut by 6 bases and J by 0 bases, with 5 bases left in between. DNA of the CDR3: TGTGCCAGCAGTCCCGCGAACACCGGGGAGCTGTTTTTT. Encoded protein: CASSPANTGELFF.

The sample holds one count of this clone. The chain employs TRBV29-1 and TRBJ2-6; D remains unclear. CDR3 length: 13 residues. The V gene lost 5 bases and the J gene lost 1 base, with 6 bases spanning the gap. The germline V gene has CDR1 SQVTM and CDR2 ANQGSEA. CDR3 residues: CSVSGSGANVLTF. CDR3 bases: TGCAGCGTTTCGGGTTCTGGGGCCAACGTCCTGACTTTC.

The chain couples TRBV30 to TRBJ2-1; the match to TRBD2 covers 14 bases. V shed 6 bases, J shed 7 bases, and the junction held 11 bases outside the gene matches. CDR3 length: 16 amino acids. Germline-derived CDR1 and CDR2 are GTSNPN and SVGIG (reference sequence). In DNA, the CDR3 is TGTGCCTGCAGGAGGGGACTAGCGGGAGTTCCGAATGAGCAGTTCTTC. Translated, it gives CACRRGLAGVPNEQFF.

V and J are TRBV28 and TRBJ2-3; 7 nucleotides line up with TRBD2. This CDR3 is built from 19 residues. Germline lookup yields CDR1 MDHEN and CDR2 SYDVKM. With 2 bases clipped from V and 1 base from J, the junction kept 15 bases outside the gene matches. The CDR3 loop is CASSLRDYRGFPRTDTQYF. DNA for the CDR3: TGTGCCAGCAGTTTAAGGGACTACCGAGGTTTTCCCCGCACAGATACGCAGTATTTT.

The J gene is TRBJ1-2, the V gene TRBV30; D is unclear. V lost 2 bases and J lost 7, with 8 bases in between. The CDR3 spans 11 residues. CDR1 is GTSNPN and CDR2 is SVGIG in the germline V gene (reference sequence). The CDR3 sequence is CAWSPPVGYTF. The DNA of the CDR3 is TGTGCCTGGAGTCCCCCGGTTGGCTACACCTTC.

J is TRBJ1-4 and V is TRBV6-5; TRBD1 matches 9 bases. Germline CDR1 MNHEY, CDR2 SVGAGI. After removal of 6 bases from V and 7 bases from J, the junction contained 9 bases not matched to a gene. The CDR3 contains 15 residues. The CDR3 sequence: CASRDLGQGSEKLFF. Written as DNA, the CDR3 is TGTGCCAGCAGGGACCTTGGACAGGGGAGTGAAAAACTGTTTTTT.